This T cell receptor beta chain was identified in a study of siplizumab effects on memory and regulatory T cells. Findings and caveats of the study: The average Treg-derived proportion among mappable alloreactive CD4+ clones was around 65% with siplizumab versus about 27% in controls. The study found naive T cells seemingly more diverse than memory cells and seemingly major alloresponse contributors. Naive or memory phenotype assignment was not possible for roughly 80-97% of proliferating CD4+ or CD8+ clones. Siplizumab produced a significant reduction in alloreactive sequences that were traceable to unstimulated CD4+ memory cells.

A word on this clone: Its antigen remains unknown.

Germline assignment: CDR1 MDHEN and CDR2 SYDVKM. Germline trimming cut 3 bases from V and 5 bases from J; bases unmatched to any gene: 3. The CDR3 consists of 14 residues. Using immunoSEQ multiplex PCR, the repertoire was profiled, and TCRdb retains in-frame clones only, with some absent. The repertoire includes about 50,000 clones, 95% to 97% of them detected once, and about 0.6% sits in the top ten. Sequenced material: naive CD4+ T cells sorted from blood. The TCR comes from a human donor in good health. The V call is TRBV28, the J call TRBJ2-2; 7 bases fit TRBD1. The CDR3 DNA sequence: TGTGCCAGCAGTTTGAACAGGGGAACCGGGGAGCTGTTTTTT. The encoded protein is CASSLNRGTGELFF.